Listed below are T cell receptor beta chains from one sample, sequenced in a study of T cells in Graves' hyperthyroidism and ophthalmopathy. Each CDR3 protein gets one entry after TCRdb re-called the multiplex PCR reads with MiXCR. The profile shows 490,000 or so distinct CDR3 sequences, 46% of them singletons. Sequenced input: peripheral blood or thyroid tissue (not recorded which). Receptors originate from an adult woman with Graves' disease, either hyperthyroidism or ophthalmopathy (not recorded which). Both conserved end residues are part of each CDR3. Each record gives: clone size, J gene, V gene, D gene, CDR3 protein, CDR3 DNA. D genes are given only for firm matches. Clone size appears in some rows only: once, few, many, or a class for an expanded clone.

clone_size: NA; j_call: TRBJ1-2; v_call: TRBV12-3/TRBV12-4; d_call: NA; cdr3_aa: CASSFNPNYGYTF; cdr3_nt: TGTGCCAGCAGTTTCAACCCAAACTATGGCTACACCTTC
clone_size: NA; j_call: TRBJ1-4; v_call: TRBV7-3; d_call: TRBD1; cdr3_aa: CASSKTGRGLTNEKLFF; cdr3_nt: TGTGCCAGCAGCAAGACGGGAAGGGGGCTCACTAATGAAAAACTGTTTTTT
clone_size: NA; j_call: TRBJ1-2; v_call: TRBV28; d_call: NA; cdr3_aa: CATRSRGANYGYTF; cdr3_nt: TGTGCCACCAGATCGAGGGGGGCTAACTATGGCTACACCTTC
clone_size: NA; j_call: TRBJ1-4; v_call: TRBV15; d_call: TRBD1; cdr3_aa: CATARGPTNEKLFF; cdr3_nt: TGTGCCACCGCGAGGGGGCCAACTAATGAAAAACTGTTTTTT
clone_size: NA; j_call: TRBJ1-5; v_call: TRBV19; d_call: NA; cdr3_aa: CASRRGPRDQPQHF; cdr3_nt: TGTGCCAGTAGACGAGGACCTAGAGATCAGCCCCAGCATTTT
clone_size: many; j_call: TRBJ1-2; v_call: TRBV4-3; d_call: NA; cdr3_aa: CASSQVSGYNYGYTF; cdr3_nt: TGCGCCAGCAGCCAAGTTTCAGGATACAACTATGGCTACACCTTC
clone_size: NA; j_call: TRBJ1-3; v_call: TRBV15; d_call: NA; cdr3_aa: CATGEGRNTIYF; cdr3_nt: TGTGCCACGGGGGAGGGACGAAACACCATATATTTT
clone_size: NA; j_call: TRBJ2-3; v_call: TRBV11-1; d_call: NA; cdr3_aa: CASSSSPDTQYF; cdr3_nt: TGTGCCAGCAGCTCAAGTCCAGATACGCAGTATTTT
clone_size: many; j_call: TRBJ1-6; v_call: TRBV5-1; d_call: TRBD1; cdr3_aa: CASSANWDRTNSPLHF; cdr3_nt: TGCGCCAGCAGCGCCAATTGGGACAGAACTAATTCACCCCTCCACTTT
clone_size: many; j_call: TRBJ1-2; v_call: TRBV4-3; d_call: NA; cdr3_aa: CASSQDPPSGKSYGYTF; cdr3_nt: TGCGCCAGCAGCCAAGATCCACCCTCAGGCAAGAGCTATGGCTACACCTTC
clone_size: NA; j_call: TRBJ2-6; v_call: TRBV20-1; d_call: TRBD1; cdr3_aa: CGRRTGSHSGANVLTF; cdr3_nt: TGCGGACGGCGGACAGGGAGCCACTCTGGGGCCAACGTCCTGACTTTC
clone_size: NA; j_call: TRBJ1-3; v_call: TRBV10-3; d_call: NA; cdr3_aa: CAISEGIVGSGNTIYF; cdr3_nt: TGTGCCATCAGTGAGGGCATCGTGGGCTCTGGAAACACCATATATTTT
clone_size: NA; j_call: TRBJ2-6; v_call: TRBV10-3; d_call: NA; cdr3_aa: CAISEMSGANVLTF; cdr3_nt: TGTGCCATCAGTGAAATGTCTGGGGCCAACGTCCTGACTTTC
clone_size: NA; j_call: TRBJ2-5; v_call: TRBV20-1; d_call: NA; cdr3_aa: CSARALGTRETQYF; cdr3_nt: TGCAGTGCTAGAGCCCTCGGGACACGAGAGACCCAGTACTTC
clone_size: many; j_call: TRBJ1-1; v_call: TRBV2; d_call: TRBD1; cdr3_aa: CASRKGDRVEEAFF; cdr3_nt: TGTGCCAGCAGAAAAGGGGACAGGGTGGAGGAAGCTTTCTTT
clone_size: NA; j_call: TRBJ1-1; v_call: TRBV29-1; d_call: TRBD1; cdr3_aa: CSVARTGGTEAFF; cdr3_nt: TGCAGCGTTGCCCGGACAGGGGGCACTGAAGCTTTCTTT
clone_size: NA; j_call: TRBJ1-5; v_call: TRBV19; d_call: TRBD1; cdr3_aa: CASSRSGQGGQPQHF; cdr3_nt: TGTGCCAGTAGCCGATCAGGACAGGGAGGCCAGCCCCAGCATTTT
clone_size: NA; j_call: TRBJ2-2; v_call: TRBV7-9; d_call: TRBD2; cdr3_aa: CASSQGLAGFSGELFF; cdr3_nt: TGTGCCAGCAGCCAGGGACTAGCGGGATTCTCCGGGGAGCTGTTTTTT
clone_size: NA; j_call: TRBJ2-5; v_call: TRBV2; d_call: NA; cdr3_aa: CASSEGLDSPQYF; cdr3_nt: TGTGCCAGCAGTGAAGGGTTGGACAGCCCCCAGTACTTC
clone_size: NA; j_call: TRBJ1-1; v_call: TRBV20-1; d_call: NA; cdr3_aa: CSARAPQGHTEAFF; cdr3_nt: TGCAGTGCTAGGGCCCCCCAGGGGCACACTGAAGCTTTCTTT
clone_size: NA; j_call: TRBJ1-5; v_call: TRBV29-1; d_call: NA; cdr3_aa: CSVSGGGGSNQPQHF; cdr3_nt: TGCAGCGTATCCGGCGGGGGAGGAAGCAATCAGCCCCAGCATTTT
clone_size: NA; j_call: TRBJ2-7; v_call: TRBV20-1; d_call: TRBD2; cdr3_aa: CSANDLFSGRANEQYF; cdr3_nt: TGCAGTGCTAATGACCTCTTTAGCGGGAGGGCCAACGAGCAGTACTTC
clone_size: NA; j_call: TRBJ2-7; v_call: TRBV20-1; d_call: TRBD1; cdr3_aa: CSAPGQVPYEQYF; cdr3_nt: TGCAGTGCACCGGGACAGGTCCCCTACGAGCAGTACTTC
clone_size: NA; j_call: TRBJ2-5; v_call: TRBV2; d_call: NA; cdr3_aa: CASSAGKGQETQYF; cdr3_nt: TGTGCCAGCAGCGCGGGGAAGGGGCAAGAGACCCAGTACTTC
clone_size: NA; j_call: TRBJ1-2; v_call: TRBV29-1; d_call: NA; cdr3_aa: CSVEGGNGYTF; cdr3_nt: TGCAGCGTTGAAGGGGGAAATGGCTACACCTTC
clone_size: NA; j_call: TRBJ2-7; v_call: TRBV28; d_call: TRBD1; cdr3_aa: CASGRTGAYEQYF; cdr3_nt: TGTGCCAGCGGCCGGACAGGGGCCTACGAGCAGTACTTC
clone_size: NA; j_call: TRBJ2-2; v_call: TRBV18; d_call: NA; cdr3_aa: CASSPDRSGVLGELFF; cdr3_nt: TGTGCCAGCTCACCGGACAGATCGGGTGTGTTGGGGGAGCTGTTTTTT
clone_size: NA; j_call: TRBJ1-6; v_call: TRBV2; d_call: NA; cdr3_aa: CAGGIYNSPLHF; cdr3_nt: TGTGCCGGTGGGATATATAATTCACCCCTCCACTTT
clone_size: NA; j_call: TRBJ2-5; v_call: TRBV6-5; d_call: NA; cdr3_aa: CASSRGTTGQPQYF; cdr3_nt: TGTGCCAGCAGCCGAGGGACCACGGGGCAGCCCCAGTACTTC
clone_size: many; j_call: TRBJ1-2; v_call: TRBV10-1; d_call: NA; cdr3_aa: CASSASQGGYGYTF; cdr3_nt: TGCGCCAGCAGTGCCTCACAGGGCGGCTATGGCTACACCTTC
clone_size: once; j_call: TRBJ1-5; v_call: TRBV12-3/TRBV12-4; d_call: TRBD1; cdr3_aa: CASSMTGGPQPQHF; cdr3_nt: TGTGCCAGCAGTATGACAGGGGGCCCTCAGCCCCAGCATTTT
clone_size: NA; j_call: TRBJ2-5; v_call: TRBV11-1; d_call: NA; cdr3_aa: CASSWSGIRETQYF; cdr3_nt: TGTGCCAGCAGCTGGTCGGGGATACGAGAGACCCAGTACTTC
clone_size: many; j_call: TRBJ2-7; v_call: TRBV7-9; d_call: NA; cdr3_aa: CASSSQNYYEQYF; cdr3_nt: TGTGCCAGCAGTTCACAGAACTACTACGAGCAGTACTTC
clone_size: many; j_call: TRBJ2-5; v_call: TRBV4-1; d_call: NA; cdr3_aa: CASSQAQVPAQETQYF; cdr3_nt: TGCGCCAGCAGCCAAGCCCAGGTACCGGCCCAAGAGACCCAGTACTTC
clone_size: NA; j_call: TRBJ2-7; v_call: TRBV7-9; d_call: NA; cdr3_aa: CASSLGHPLGEQYF; cdr3_nt: TGTGCCAGCAGCTTGGGGCATCCCCTGGGGGAGCAGTACTTC
clone_size: once; j_call: TRBJ2-7; v_call: TRBV7-9; d_call: NA; cdr3_aa: CASSSGSGYEQYF; cdr3_nt: TGTGCCAGCAGCTCAGGGTCGGGCTACGAGCAGTACTTC
clone_size: many; j_call: TRBJ1-6; v_call: TRBV9; d_call: NA; cdr3_aa: CASSVDAGNSPLHF; cdr3_nt: TGTGCCAGCAGCGTAGATGCGGGTAATTCACCCCTCCACTTT
clone_size: NA; j_call: TRBJ1-2; v_call: TRBV10-3; d_call: TRBD1; cdr3_aa: CAIRSDRGIGTVDYGYTF; cdr3_nt: TGTGCCATCAGGTCCGACCGGGGGATTGGGACAGTGGACTATGGCTACACCTTC
clone_size: NA; j_call: TRBJ2-5; v_call: TRBV10-3; d_call: TRBD2; cdr3_aa: CAIRGLAGPQAQYF; cdr3_nt: TGTGCCATCAGGGGACTAGCGGGCCCCCAGGCCCAGTACTTC
clone_size: once; j_call: TRBJ1-2; v_call: TRBV7-2; d_call: TRBD1; cdr3_aa: CASSLDRAAGNTF; cdr3_nt: TGTGCCAGCAGTTTGGACAGGGCAGCTGGAAACACCTTC
clone_size: NA; j_call: TRBJ2-7; v_call: TRBV19; d_call: NA; cdr3_aa: CASSWTSLSYEQYF; cdr3_nt: TGTGCCAGTAGCTGGACATCGCTCTCCTACGAGCAGTACTTC
clone_size: NA; j_call: TRBJ1-6; v_call: TRBV5-1; d_call: NA; cdr3_aa: CASSLGRQDNSPLHF; cdr3_nt: TGCGCCAGCAGCTTGGGCCGACAGGATAATTCACCCCTCCACTTT
clone_size: many; j_call: TRBJ2-3; v_call: TRBV10-3; d_call: TRBD2; cdr3_aa: CAIRGTSGTDTQYF; cdr3_nt: TGTGCCATCAGAGGGACTAGCGGGACCGATACGCAGTATTTT
clone_size: few; j_call: TRBJ1-1; v_call: TRBV7-9; d_call: TRBD1; cdr3_aa: CASKDREATEAFF; cdr3_nt: TGTGCCAGCAAAGACAGGGAAGCGACTGAAGCTTTCTTT
clone_size: NA; j_call: TRBJ1-2; v_call: TRBV9; d_call: TRBD1; cdr3_aa: CASNRDSGGYTF; cdr3_nt: TGTGCCAGCAACCGGGACAGTGGTGGCTACACCTTC
clone_size: once; j_call: TRBJ1-5; v_call: TRBV10-3; d_call: NA; cdr3_aa: CAISESNREGQPQHF; cdr3_nt: TGTGCCATCAGTGAGTCGAATAGGGAGGGTCAGCCCCAGCATTTT
clone_size: NA; j_call: TRBJ1-3; v_call: TRBV6-5; d_call: TRBD1; cdr3_aa: CASSSTTGGDGNTIYF; cdr3_nt: TGTGCCAGCAGCTCCACTACAGGGGGTGATGGAAACACCATATATTTT
clone_size: NA; j_call: TRBJ1-1; v_call: TRBV20-1; d_call: NA; cdr3_aa: CSARVGLSTQAFF; cdr3_nt: TGCAGTGCTAGAGTAGGCTTGAGCACTCAAGCTTTCTTT
clone_size: NA; j_call: TRBJ2-5; v_call: TRBV7-2; d_call: TRBD2; cdr3_aa: CASSLGTSGTKTQYF; cdr3_nt: TGTGCCAGCAGCTTAGGGACTAGCGGGACCAAGACCCAGTACTTC
clone_size: few; j_call: TRBJ1-2; v_call: TRBV24-1; d_call: NA; cdr3_aa: CATSHPGLDYGYTF; cdr3_nt: TGTGCCACCAGTCATCCAGGGCTTGACTATGGCTACACCTTC
clone_size: NA; j_call: TRBJ1-4; v_call: TRBV6-6; d_call: NA; cdr3_aa: CASSYSSATNEKLFF; cdr3_nt: TGTGCCAGCAGTTACTCATCGGCAACTAATGAAAAACTGTTTTTT
clone_size: many; j_call: TRBJ2-7; v_call: TRBV15; d_call: NA; cdr3_aa: CATSRDRPDPRGSEQYF; cdr3_nt: TGTGCCACCAGCAGAGACCGCCCGGACCCCAGGGGTTCCGAGCAGTACTTC
clone_size: once; j_call: TRBJ1-2; v_call: TRBV12-3/TRBV12-4; d_call: TRBD1; cdr3_aa: CASSPFGTGGNYGYTF; cdr3_nt: TGTGCCAGCAGCCCTTTTGGGACAGGGGGCAACTATGGCTACACCTTC
clone_size: NA; j_call: TRBJ1-1; v_call: TRBV10-3; d_call: NA; cdr3_aa: CAISETRGDEAFF; cdr3_nt: TGTGCCATCAGTGAGACGAGAGGCGATGAAGCTTTCTTT
clone_size: many; j_call: TRBJ2-2; v_call: TRBV19; d_call: NA; cdr3_aa: CASSIDRWTGELFF; cdr3_nt: TGTGCCAGTAGTATTGACAGGTGGACCGGGGAGCTGTTTTTT
clone_size: many; j_call: TRBJ1-5; v_call: TRBV4-1; d_call: NA; cdr3_aa: CASSHGAPRAINQPQHF; cdr3_nt: TGCGCCAGCAGCCATGGAGCCCCCAGGGCAATCAATCAGCCCCAGCATTTT
clone_size: NA; j_call: TRBJ2-7; v_call: TRBV7-9; d_call: TRBD1; cdr3_aa: CASSHRDRAPYEQYF; cdr3_nt: TGTGCCAGCAGCCACCGGGACAGGGCCCCCTACGAGCAGTACTTC
clone_size: NA; j_call: TRBJ2-3; v_call: TRBV2; d_call: NA; cdr3_aa: CASNLSDTQYF; cdr3_nt: TGTGCCAGCAACCTTTCAGATACGCAGTATTTT
clone_size: NA; j_call: TRBJ2-2; v_call: TRBV9; d_call: TRBD1; cdr3_aa: CASSLADRGPNTGELFF; cdr3_nt: TGTGCCAGCAGCCTTGCGGACAGGGGGCCGAACACCGGGGAGCTGTTTTTT
clone_size: NA; j_call: TRBJ2-5; v_call: TRBV10-1; d_call: NA; cdr3_aa: CASSGRLAETQYF; cdr3_nt: TGCGCCAGCAGTGGTCGGCTAGCGGAGACCCAGTACTTC